The sequence of this T cell receptor beta chain was determined in a study of blood T cell repertoires in COVID-19 (TCRdb year 2020). With respect to the entire study: Samples covering the acute and convalescent phases of COVID-19 were provided by collaborators in the United States, Italy and Spain. The material from the prospective study consisted of cDNA or gDNA derived from T cells, B-cell-depleted T cells, or PBMCs. Subjects who had been exposed to COVID-19, were actively infected with it, or had recovered from it provided the deeply sampled blood TCRbeta repertoires that made up the dataset. The repertoires were released in a freely available public database meant as a resource for research on the immune response to SARS-CoV-2. The samples were drawn from two sources: the first 160 participants of the ongoing ImmuneRACE study, and some 1,300 subjects contributed by 6 global collaborators. The sample metadata nearly always contained a de-identified subject ID, COVID-19 status, age in years and sex. Where HLA class I and class II types were available, the types were taken from metadata supplied by the sample provider, not from assay-based typing.

Paper-wide results and their limitations: The quantity of clinical and demographic metadata differed by source and by participant and was supplied without curation.

A note on this clone: Its antigen is currently not known. No per-base quality is available; no much larger clone lies one base away.

V lost 2 bases and J lost 5 bases; the stretch between them is 13 bases long. From its cysteine to its phenylalanine, the CDR3 spans 15 amino acids. The DNA shown is the 45-base CDR3, in frame from base 1. Via the germline V gene, CDR1 is MDHEN and CDR2 SYDVKM. TCRbeta CDR3 regions were amplified from genomic DNA using the immunoSEQ Assay, a bias-controlled multiplex PCR. Per the authors' processing: The number of nucleated cells in each sample was estimated from the amplification of reference gene primers within the assay. Sequence reads were collapsed and filtered to measure the absolute abundance of every unique TCRbeta CDR3 rearrangement. For each sample, productive Simpson clonality was calculated by taking the square root of Simpson's diversity index across productive rearrangements. In TCRdb, the immuneACCESS table is reduced to in-frame sequences with V and J assigned. These tables do not hold every clone; where another copy was compared, an unresolved V gene accounts for under half, and the others remain unexplained. That table furnishes V, J and clone size, whereas the DNA furnished D and trimming. Present in this sample are about 21,000 clones, approximately 86% of which were seen just once. About a sixth of the sample is held by the ten biggest clonotypes.

Each collaborating institution followed its own protocols to collect whole blood in K2EDTA tubes. For TCRbeta analysis, collaborators shipped samples in one of three forms: frozen whole blood, isolated PBMCs, or DNA extracted from either of those sample types. Sequenced material: peripheral blood. The sequence derives from a man aged 65 to 85 with acute or convalescent COVID-19. This sequence uses TRBV28 and TRBJ1-5; TRBD1 is possibly the D segment (5 matching bases). Read as DNA, the sequence is TGTGCCAGCAGTTTAGGTAAGGGGCGTGATCAGCCCCAGCATTTT. This translates into CASSLGKGRDQPQHF.